Listed below are T cell receptor beta chains from one sample, sequenced in a study of high-grade serous ovarian cancer treatment subgroups. Profiling relied on immunoSEQ multiplex PCR, and the TCRdb table lists in-frame clones only, not all of them. The table has about 5,700 clones, about 76% seen once. Sequencing was carried out using tumor tissue. Receptors originate from a human donor with high-grade serous ovarian cancer. Both conserved end residues are part of each CDR3. Fields, in order: clone size, V gene, D gene, CDR3 length, J gene, CDR3 protein, CDR3 DNA. The D gene is left open where the match is weak. The size entry is marked missing in some rows and otherwise reads once, few, many or a size class.

abundance: NA; v_gene: TRBV25-1; d_gene: NA; len: 11; j_gene: TRBJ2-7; CDR3aa: CASSPGSEQYF; CDR3nt: TGTGCCAGCAGCCCTGGTTCCGAGCAGTACTTC
abundance: large; v_gene: TRBV5-4; d_gene: NA; len: 14; j_gene: TRBJ1-6; CDR3aa: CASSFGTVNSPLHF; CDR3nt: TGTGCCAGCAGCTTCGGGACGGTTAATTCACCCCTCCACTTT
abundance: NA; v_gene: TRBV11-2; d_gene: NA; len: 17; j_gene: TRBJ1-1; CDR3aa: CASSLDQGRGMNTEAFF; CDR3nt: TGTGCCAGCAGCTTAGATCAGGGTAGAGGGATGAACACTGAAGCTTTCTTT
abundance: NA; v_gene: TRBV29-1; d_gene: NA; len: 12; j_gene: TRBJ2-7; CDR3aa: CSVHGQAGEQYF; CDR3nt: TGCAGCGTTCACGGGCAGGCCGGCGAGCAGTACTTC
abundance: NA; v_gene: TRBV18; d_gene: TRBD1; len: 14; j_gene: TRBJ2-1; CDR3aa: CASSLGTGINEQFF; CDR3nt: TGTGCCAGCTCACTCGGGACAGGGATCAATGAGCAGTTCTTC
abundance: NA; v_gene: TRBV2; d_gene: NA; len: 14; j_gene: TRBJ1-3; CDR3aa: CASSLGGSGNTIYF; CDR3nt: TGTGCCTCAAGTTTAGGGGGCTCTGGAAACACCATATATTTT
abundance: NA; v_gene: TRBV12-5; d_gene: NA; len: 13; j_gene: TRBJ2-5; CDR3aa: CASGLVLGETQYF; CDR3nt: TGTGCTAGTGGTTTGGTACTCGGAGAGACCCAGTACTTC
abundance: NA; v_gene: TRBV7-8; d_gene: NA; len: 13; j_gene: TRBJ1-5; CDR3aa: CASGEDGNQPQHF; CDR3nt: TGTGCCAGCGGGGAGGATGGCAATCAGCCCCAGCATTTT
abundance: NA; v_gene: TRBV11-2; d_gene: TRBD1; len: 18; j_gene: TRBJ1-6; CDR3aa: CASRTRPGQGAKESPLHF; CDR3nt: TGTGCCAGCAGAACAAGACCGGGACAGGGGGCAAAAGAATCACCCCTCCACTTT
abundance: NA; v_gene: TRBV7-9; d_gene: NA; len: 14; j_gene: TRBJ1-6; CDR3aa: CASSFGTVNSPLHF; CDR3nt: TGTGCCAGCAGCTTCGGGACGGTTAATTCACCCCTCCACTTT
abundance: once; v_gene: TRBV7-9; d_gene: NA; len: 15; j_gene: TRBJ2-7; CDR3aa: CASSFGQANTYEQYF; CDR3nt: TGTGCCAGCAGCTTCGGGCAGGCAAATACCTACGAGCAGTACTTC
abundance: few; v_gene: TRBV5-1; d_gene: TRBD1; len: 15; j_gene: TRBJ1-1; CDR3aa: CASSLSRTGDTEAFF; CDR3nt: TGCGCCAGCAGCTTGTCACGTACAGGGGACACTGAAGCTTTCTTT
abundance: NA; v_gene: TRBV7-9; d_gene: NA; len: 13; j_gene: TRBJ2-7; CDR3aa: CASSPRQNYEQYF; CDR3nt: TGTGCCAGCAGCCCGAGACAGAACTACGAGCAGTACTTC
abundance: once; v_gene: TRBV5-6; d_gene: NA; len: 13; j_gene: TRBJ1-1; CDR3aa: CASSSSGRTEAFF; CDR3nt: TGTGCCAGCAGCTCCTCTGGTCGTACTGAAGCTTTCTTT
abundance: NA; v_gene: TRBV7-9; d_gene: TRBD2; len: 17; j_gene: TRBJ2-2; CDR3aa: CASSPGLAGINTGELFF; CDR3nt: TGTGCCAGCAGCCCTGGACTAGCGGGGATCAACACCGGGGAGCTGTTTTTT
abundance: NA; v_gene: TRBV29-1; d_gene: TRBD1; len: 14; j_gene: TRBJ2-1; CDR3aa: CSVSGTGIYNEQFF; CDR3nt: TGCAGCGTGTCCGGGACAGGGATATACAATGAGCAGTTCTTC
abundance: NA; v_gene: TRBV10-2; d_gene: NA; len: 11; j_gene: TRBJ2-7; CDR3aa: CASSSSYEQYF; CDR3nt: TGCGCCAGCAGTTCCAGCTACGAGCAGTACTTC
abundance: NA; v_gene: TRBV2; d_gene: TRBD1; len: 15; j_gene: TRBJ2-7; CDR3aa: CASRTGQLSSYEQYF; CDR3nt: TGTGCCAGCAGGACGGGACAGTTAAGCTCCTACGAGCAGTACTTC
abundance: NA; v_gene: TRBV29-1; d_gene: NA; len: 13; j_gene: TRBJ2-3; CDR3aa: CSVVGENTVTQYF; CDR3nt: TGCAGCGTTGTGGGGGAGAACACAGTTACGCAGTATTTT
abundance: NA; v_gene: TRBV19; d_gene: NA; len: 14; j_gene: TRBJ2-2; CDR3aa: CASSIRTDAGELFF; CDR3nt: TGTGCCAGTAGTATCAGGACGGACGCCGGGGAGCTGTTTTTT
abundance: once; v_gene: TRBV5-8; d_gene: NA; len: 14; j_gene: TRBJ1-6; CDR3aa: CASSYGTQNSPLHF; CDR3nt: TGTGCCAGCAGCTACGGGACTCAAAATTCACCCCTCCACTTT
abundance: once; v_gene: TRBV7-6; d_gene: NA; len: 14; j_gene: TRBJ2-3; CDR3aa: CASTGFPSTDTQYF; CDR3nt: TGTGCCAGCACCGGATTCCCCAGCACAGATACGCAGTATTTT
abundance: NA; v_gene: TRBV5-1; d_gene: NA; len: 15; j_gene: TRBJ2-3; CDR3aa: CASSLGTVSTDTQYF; CDR3nt: TGCGCCAGCAGCTTGGGGACAGTGAGCACAGATACGCAGTATTTT